What follows describes a single TCR beta chain. The antigen is undetermined. This entry comes from a study of Graves' ophthalmopathy and Graves' hyperthyroidism. Study background: The term stable hyperthyroidism indicated an absence of ophthalmopathy within 18 months of follow-up. Study results and limitations: Appearing in blood as well were most expanded thyroid clonotypes above 0.001 frequency.

The authors enrolled newly diagnosed hyperthyroidism patients aged 18 to 65 with under 2 months' duration. Amplification of TCR beta CDR3 regions used RNA transcripts. RT-PCR was first run with HTBI primers, then multiplex PCR in a second round. A single record per CDR3 protein comes from TCRdb applying MiXCR to the multiplex PCR reads. The table shows around 1.1 million distinct CDR3 sequences, with around a third occurring only once. In germline, CDR1 is DFQATT, CDR2 SNEGSKA (reference sequence). J gave up 4 bases and V 2 bases, and 14 bases lay outside the gene matches. This CDR3 has 18 amino acids.

The material sequenced was peripheral blood or thyroid tissue (not recorded which). The receptor comes from an adult man with Graves' hyperthyroidism. This rearrangement joins TRBV20-1 to TRBJ2-2; 9 bases align to TRBD2. The CDR3 loop is CSARPLAGKVKGTGELFF. CDR3 nucleotides: TGCAGTGCTAGACCGCTAGCGGGAAAGGTTAAGGGCACCGGGGAGCTGTTTTTT.